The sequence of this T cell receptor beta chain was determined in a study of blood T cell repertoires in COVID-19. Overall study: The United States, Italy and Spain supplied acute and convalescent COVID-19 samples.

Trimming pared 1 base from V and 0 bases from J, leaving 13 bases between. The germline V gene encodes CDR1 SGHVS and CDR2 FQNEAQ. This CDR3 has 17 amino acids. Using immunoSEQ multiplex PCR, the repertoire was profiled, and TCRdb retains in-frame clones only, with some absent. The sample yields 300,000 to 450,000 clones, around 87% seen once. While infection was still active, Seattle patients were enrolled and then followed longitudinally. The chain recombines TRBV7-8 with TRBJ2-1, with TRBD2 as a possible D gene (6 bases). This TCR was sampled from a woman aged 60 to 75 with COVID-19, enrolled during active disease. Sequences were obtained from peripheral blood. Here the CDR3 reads CASSLVVGGSSYNEQFF. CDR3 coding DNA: TGTGCCAGCAGCTTAGTGGTAGGAGGGAGCTCCTACAATGAGCAGTTCTTC.